Following are 28 T cell receptor beta chains from one sample sequenced in a study of T cell responses to AZD1222 COVID-19 vaccine (dated by TCRdb to about 2021). Library construction relied on the immunoSEQ multiplex PCR assay. TCRdb provides this immuneACCESS table in a form limited to in-frame rearrangements. Some clones are lacking; in checked studies, under half of them reflect an unresolved V gene, and why the rest are absent is not known. The sample table shows under 150,000 clones, and roughly 90% are seen once. The ten most abundant clones make up around 1.1% of the sample. In light of the paper, this sample's time point label describes: about 28 days (+/-7) after the second vaccine dose. Sequenced here: peripheral blood, sampled 28 days after the second AZD1222 dose. The receptors stem from an adult who received the AZD1222 COVID-19 vaccine.

This clone was detected only once. The chain carries TRBV9 and TRBJ1-2, with 10 bases fitting TRBD1. CDR1 SGDLS and CDR2 YYNGEE come from the germline V gene. The CDR3 contains 15 residues. The V segment lost 4 bases and the J segment 4 bases; nucleotides outside the gene matches: 7. CDR3 nucleotide sequence: TGTGCCAGCAGCTTCCGGGACAGGGGTGGCTATGGCTACACCTTC. Translation gives CASSFRDRGGYGYTF.

This clone was seen only once. This rearrangement joins TRBV4-1 to TRBJ2-2, with 7 positions matching TRBD1. This CDR3 contains 16 residues. The germline gives CDR1 MGHRA, CDR2 YSYEKL. The junction had 7 bases not matched to a gene; V was cut back by 0 bases and J by 6 bases. The CDR3 sequence: CASSQEAGGRAGELFF. Written as DNA, the CDR3 is TGCGCCAGCAGCCAAGAAGCAGGGGGTAGGGCCGGGGAGCTGTTTTTT.

The rearrangement links TRBV5-1 to TRBJ1-4; 7 positions agree with TRBD1. CDR3 length: 17 amino acids. V lost 2 bases and J lost 0; bases outside the gene matches: 7. Germline assignment: CDR1 SGHRS and CDR2 YFSETQ. For the CDR3, the DNA is TGCGCCAGCAGCTTAAACAGGGGTTGGTCAACTAATGAAAAACTGTTTTTT. Its translation is CASSLNRGWSTNEKLFF.

V usage is TRBV12-3 or TRBV12-4 and J usage is TRBJ1-2; no clear D. This CDR3 is 13 amino acids long. Trimming shortened V by 1 base and J by 2 bases, and 5 bases separated the two germline ends. This chain's CDR3 is CASSLGGNYGYTF. CDR3 DNA sequence: TGTGCCAGCAGTTTAGGCGGAAACTATGGCTACACCTTC.

The chain recombines TRBV11-1 with TRBJ2-7; D gene unclear. Germline lookup yields CDR1 SGHAT and CDR2 FQDESV (reference sequence). The V and J ends lost 5 bases and 7 bases respectively, with 15 bases between them. The CDR3 length is 13 residues. The CDR3 nucleotides read TGTGCCAGCAGCATCCAGACCTTGGGGGAGCAGTACTTC. This encodes CASSIQTLGEQYF.

The chain is built from TRBV6-1 and TRBJ2-2; 8 bases match TRBD2. Trimming took 1 base from V and 2 from J; bases not matched to a gene: 3. CDR1 and CDR2 (germline): MNHNS, SASEGT. The CDR3 covers 16 residues. The CDR3 DNA follows: TGTGCCAGCAGTGAAGGGCTAGCGGGTAACACCGGGGAGCTGTTTTTT. Translation gives CASSEGLAGNTGELFF.

A word on this clone: At one end the junction does not follow the germline gene, possibly because of a read error. V is TRBV3-1 (or the pseudogene TRBV3-2) and J is TRBJ2-7; no clear D. The CDR3 totals 13 residues. The V gene's germline CDR1 is LGHDT and CDR2 YNNKEL (reference sequence). The CDR3 DNA is TGTGCCAGCCGCCAGGCCAGTTCCTACGAGCAGTACTTC. This codes for CASRQASSYEQYF.

The chain is built from TRBV19 and TRBJ1-3; 10 nucleotides match TRBD1. This CDR3 region has 13 residues. CDR1 and CDR2 (germline): LNHDA, SQIVND (reference sequence). Losses at the gene ends were 9 bases for V and 7 bases for J; bases not matched to a gene: 6. The CDR3 loop reads CASQGQGTNTIYF. The CDR3 bases are TGTGCCAGCCAGGGACAGGGGACGAACACCATATATTTT.

The chain recombines TRBV27 with TRBJ1-2; D is possibly TRBD1 (6 bases). The CDR3 runs 17 residues. Germline assignment: CDR1 MNHEY and CDR2 SMNVEV (reference sequence). The V end was cut by 3 bases, the J end by 0 bases, with 17 bases between. CDR3 residues: CASSLGPKGQPNYGYTF. The DNA for the CDR3 is TGTGCCAGCAGTTTGGGCCCTAAAGGACAGCCTAACTATGGCTACACCTTC.

The V call is TRBV29-1, the J call TRBJ2-1, with 9 bases identical to TRBD2. Germline CDR1 reads SQVTM; CDR2 reads ANQGSEA. The CDR3 loop spans 13 amino acids. J lost 3 bases, V lost 6 bases, and 3 bases had no gene match. Here the CDR3 DNA reads TGCAGCGTGAGACTAGCGGTCTACAATGAGCAGTTCTTC. Its translation is CSVRLAVYNEQFF.

The V call is TRBV7-9, the J call TRBJ1-1, with D uncertain. The CDR3 totals 12 residues. Germline CDR1 and CDR2: SEHNR and FQNEAQ (reference sequence). Trimming took off 1 base at V and 0 bases at J, with 0 bases between the two ends. CDR3 sequence (DNA): TGTGCCAGCAGCTTAGTGAACACTGAAGCTTTCTTT. Amino acids: CASSLVNTEAFF.

The CDR3 reads CASGQGVGDTQYF. The CDR3 nucleotides are TGTGCCAGCGGACAGGGGGTAGGAGATACGCAGTATTTT. The chain combines TRBV7-3 with TRBJ2-3, with 10 nucleotides matching TRBD1. V trimming: 8 bases; J trimming: 5 bases; junction bases outside the gene matches: 4. Germline values: CDR1 SGHTA, CDR2 FQGTGA. The CDR3 length is 13 residues.

V usage is TRBV10-3 and J usage is TRBJ1-6; 9 positions match TRBD1. CDR3 length equals 15 residues. From germline, CDR1 is ENHRY and CDR2 SYGVKD. With 4 bases clipped from V and 9 bases from J, the junction kept 7 bases outside the gene matches. CDR3 amino acids: CAISGRDRDVSPLHF. As DNA, the CDR3 is TGTGCCATCAGTGGCCGGGACAGGGATGTTTCACCCCTCCACTTT.

This clone was found once. The rearrangement links TRBV5-6 to TRBJ2-7, with TRBD1 matching 9 bases. There are 15 residues in the CDR3. V lost 5 bases and J lost 3; bases outside the gene matches: 9. Germline values: CDR1 SGHDT, CDR2 YYEEEE. The CDR3 sequence: CASSLYRDRDYEQYF. Here the CDR3 DNA reads TGTGCCAGCAGTCTATACCGGGACAGGGACTACGAGCAGTACTTC.

The chain carries TRBV6-2 or TRBV6-3 and TRBJ1-2; no clear D gene. The CDR3 has 15 residues. Germline lookup yields CDR1 MNHEY and CDR2 SVGEGT. The ends were cut back, 5 bases at V and 5 bases at J, with 18 bases in the middle. CDR3 coding DNA: TGTGCCAGCAGTACTGGACCCCCGGGCGCATATGGCTACACCTTC. It yields the protein CASSTGPPGAYGYTF.

This sequence joins TRBV7-2 and TRBJ2-4; 15 nucleotides line up with TRBD2. CDR3 length: 19 residues. The germline CDR1 and CDR2 sequences are SGHTA and FQGNSA. The junction had 16 bases not matched to a gene; V was cut back by 5 bases and J by 8 bases. CDR3: CASSARFGLAGGRGHIQYF. CDR3 nucleotides: TGTGCCAGCAGCGCCCGGTTTGGACTAGCGGGAGGGAGGGGACACATTCAGTACTTC.

This chain uses TRBV28 with TRBJ2-7, with TRBD1 matching 8 bases. V was clipped by 2 bases and J by 4 bases; unmatched bases: 7. Germline V lookup: CDR1 MDHEN, CDR2 SYDVKM. The CDR3 is 15 residues long. CDR3 in amino acids: CASSLGDRGSYEQYF. Here the CDR3 DNA reads TGTGCCAGCAGTTTAGGAGACAGGGGTAGTTACGAGCAGTACTTC.

V usage is TRBV7-3 and J usage is TRBJ2-1; perhaps TRBD1 as D (5 bases). V was clipped by 5 bases and J by 6 bases, with 14 bases between them. CDR3 length: 14 amino acids. Germline CDR1 and CDR2: SGHTA and FQGTGA. The chain's CDR3 is CASSDRPPANEQFF. The CDR3 nucleotides read TGTGCCAGCAGCGACAGACCCCCCGCCAATGAGCAGTTCTTC.

V gene TRBV5-1 combines with J gene TRBJ2-7, with TRBD2 matching 7 bases. Germline V gene data show CDR1 as SGHRS and CDR2 as YFSETQ. V was pared by 2 bases and J by 3 bases, with 5 bases of the junction left unmatched. The CDR3 is made up of 14 amino acids. In DNA, the CDR3 is TGCGCCAGCAGCTTCGGGGGGATAGGCTACGAGCAGTACTTC. Translation gives CASSFGGIGYEQYF.

This sequence joins TRBV13 and TRBJ2-7; D may be TRBD1 or TRBD2 (5 bases each). CDR1 PRHDT and CDR2 FYEKMQ come from the germline V gene (reference sequence). This CDR3 has 13 residues. Trimming removed 10 bases from V and 4 bases from J, with 17 bases in between. This chain's CDR3 is CATTPVGVYEQYF. In nucleotides, the CDR3 is TGTGCCACCACCCCCGTGGGGGTATACGAGCAGTACTTC.

The chain has TRBV28 and TRBJ1-2; 9 bases fit TRBD1. The germline gives CDR1 MDHEN, CDR2 SYDVKM. V lost 5 bases and J lost 5; bases outside the gene matches: 6. This CDR3 has 14 residues. The DNA of the CDR3 is TGTGCCAGCAGTACGGACAGGGGAATTTATGGCTACACCTTC. This translates into CASSTDRGIYGYTF.

This clone came up once. The J gene is TRBJ1-1, the V gene TRBV15; no clear D gene. V was cut by 0 bases and J by 4 bases, with 9 bases left in between. This CDR3 has 14 residues. Germline assignment: CDR1 LNHNV and CDR2 YYDKDF (reference sequence). The chain's CDR3 is CATSREPRSTEAFF. The CDR3, as DNA: TGTGCCACCAGCAGAGAGCCCCGTAGCACTGAAGCTTTCTTT.

This chain joins TRBV6-1 and TRBJ1-2; no reliable D call. The CDR3 loop spans 11 amino acids. The V gene's germline CDR1 is MNHNS and CDR2 SASEGT. Trimming removed 3 bases at V and 8 bases at J, with 7 bases between. The CDR3 nucleotides read TGTGCCAGCAGTGACCCTCGGGGCTACACCTTC. It is translated as CASSDPRGYTF.

CDR3 nucleotide sequence: TGTGCCAGTAACCTAGTAGGTACAGATACGCAGTATTTT. This encodes CASNLVGTDTQYF. This rearrangement joins TRBV19 to TRBJ2-3; unclear D gene. There are 13 residues in the CDR3. Per the germline V gene, CDR1 is LNHDA and CDR2 is SQIVND (reference sequence). The V end lost 7 bases, the J end lost 3 bases, and 11 bases lay between the germline ends.

This sequence joins TRBV15 and TRBJ1-2, with D perhaps matching TRBD1 (5 bases). Trimming took off 5 bases at V and 4 bases at J, with 17 bases between the two ends. The CDR3 length is 15 residues. Germline-derived CDR1 and CDR2 are LNHNV and YYDKDF (reference sequence). The CDR3: CATSSSDKERYGYTF. For the CDR3, the DNA is TGTGCCACCAGCTCCTCGGACAAGGAGCGCTATGGCTACACCTTC.

The chain couples TRBV6-2 or TRBV6-3 to TRBJ1-1, with D perhaps TRBD1 (5 bases). The CDR3 consists of 14 residues. V lost 7 bases to trimming and J lost 4 bases, with 16 bases between them. Germline CDR1 and CDR2: MNHEY and SVGEGT. CDR3 nucleotides: TGTGCCAGCATCCCGGGACCTTGGGGCACTGAAGCTTTCTTT. It encodes CASIPGPWGTEAFF.

The V gene is TRBV12-3 or TRBV12-4, the J gene TRBJ1-5; D is uncertain. The CDR3 is 13 amino acids. V lost 5 bases and J 8 bases, leaving 13 bases between the germline ends. The CDR3 spells CASSPTRLEPQHF. The CDR3 DNA is TGTGCCAGCAGTCCCACTCGGTTGGAGCCCCAGCATTTT.

The CDR3 DNA follows: TGTGCCAGCAGCCTCACGAGAGAGACCCAGTACTTC. Translation: CASSLTRETQYF. The chain links TRBV13 to TRBJ2-5, with D unclear. Germline V CDR1 and CDR2: PRHDT, FYEKMQ (reference sequence). This CDR3 comprises 12 residues. V gave up 5 bases and J gave up 4 bases, with 8 bases separating them. Supplemented by reference TRBV13 and TRBJ2-5, the full variable domain reads AAGVIQSPRHLIKEKRETATLKCYPIPRHDTVYWYQQGPGQDPQFLISFYEKMQSDKGSIPDRFSAQQFSDYHSELNMSSLELGDSALYFCASSLTRETQYFGPGTRLLVL.